The present entry profiles one TCR beta chain with its context. Antigen: not known. This specimen comes from a study of blood T cells in healthy people across ages. General study results and limits: A conclusive naive versus antigen-experienced comparison was prevented by the unsorted PBMCs.

The CDR3 contains 13 residues. Trimming cost V 8 bases and J 6 bases, with 17 bases left between them. In germline, CDR1 is DFQATT, CDR2 SNEGSKA (reference sequence). Total RNA extraction produced at least 6 micrograms (per sample) for the study. With a J-beta primer mix and a sample-barcoded 5' primer, a second PCR ran about 7 to 12 cycles. With 12 random nucleotides, a template-switch adaptor tagged each individual cDNA molecule. MiXCR was run by TCRdb on the 5' RACE reads, yielding one entry per CDR3 protein. The repertoire includes some 1.5 million distinct CDR3 sequences, roughly 27% of them detected once, and 7.7% sits in the top ten.

The chain joins TRBV20-1 to TRBJ2-4; tentative D call: TRBD2 (6 bases). This TCR derives from a woman aged 25 to 39 in good health. The sample was blood. Here the CDR3 reads CSSIAVEGNIQYF. The CDR3 DNA sequence: TGCAGTTCTATAGCGGTCGAAGGAAACATTCAGTACTTC.